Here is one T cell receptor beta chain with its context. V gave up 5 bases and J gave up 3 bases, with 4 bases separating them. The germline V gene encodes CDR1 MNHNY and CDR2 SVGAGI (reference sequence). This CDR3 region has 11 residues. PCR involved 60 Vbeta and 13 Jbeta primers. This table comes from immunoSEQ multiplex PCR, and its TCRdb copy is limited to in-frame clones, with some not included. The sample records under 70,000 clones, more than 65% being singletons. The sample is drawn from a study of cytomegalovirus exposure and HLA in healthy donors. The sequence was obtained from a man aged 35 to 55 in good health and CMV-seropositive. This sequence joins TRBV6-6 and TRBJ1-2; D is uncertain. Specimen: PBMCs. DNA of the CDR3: TGTGCCAGCAGTCCGGACTATGGCTACACCTTC. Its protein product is CASSPDYGYTF.